This T cell receptor beta chain derives from a study of blood T cell repertoires in COVID-19. Study-wide context: The analysed material was cDNA or gDNA that came from T cells, B-cell-depleted T cells, or PBMCs.

The V end lost 5 bases, the J end lost 3 bases, and 25 bases lay between the germline ends. Germline values: CDR1 MNHEY, CDR2 SMNVEV (reference sequence). The CDR3 sequence is 18 residues long. Measured with immunoSEQ multiplex PCR; TCRdb has only the in-frame clones, and not every one. There are 150,000 to 200,000 clones in the sample; about 82% occur only once, and 5.2% lies in the top ten. Sequencing was done on a sample of peripheral blood. V usage is TRBV27 and J usage is TRBJ2-5; D perhaps matches TRBD2 (5 bases). This receptor was taken from a woman in her 30s with acute or convalescent COVID-19. In DNA, the CDR3 is TGTGCCAGCAGTCCCCTAACGGGGAGCGCCATTCCGAAAGAGACCCAGTACTTC. Its protein is CASSPLTGSAIPKETQYF.